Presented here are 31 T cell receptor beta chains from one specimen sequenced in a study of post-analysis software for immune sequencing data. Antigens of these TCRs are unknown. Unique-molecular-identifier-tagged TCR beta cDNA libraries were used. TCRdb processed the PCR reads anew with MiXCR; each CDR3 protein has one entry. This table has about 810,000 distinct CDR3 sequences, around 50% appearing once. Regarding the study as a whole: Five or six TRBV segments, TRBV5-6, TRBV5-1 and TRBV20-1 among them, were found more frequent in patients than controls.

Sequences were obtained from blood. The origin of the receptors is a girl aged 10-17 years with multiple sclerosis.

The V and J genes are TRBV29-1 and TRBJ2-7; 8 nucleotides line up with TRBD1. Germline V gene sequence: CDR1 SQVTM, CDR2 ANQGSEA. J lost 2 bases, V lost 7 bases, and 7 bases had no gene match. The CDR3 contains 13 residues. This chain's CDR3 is CSARGTGAYEQYF. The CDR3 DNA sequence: TGCAGCGCGAGGGGGACAGGCGCCTACGAGCAGTACTTC.

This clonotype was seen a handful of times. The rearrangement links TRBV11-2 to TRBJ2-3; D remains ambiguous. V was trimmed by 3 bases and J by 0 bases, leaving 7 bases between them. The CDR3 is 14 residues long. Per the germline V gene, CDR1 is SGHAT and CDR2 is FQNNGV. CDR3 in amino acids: CASSLVSSTDTQYF. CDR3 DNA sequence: TGTGCCAGCAGCTTGGTTTCTAGCACAGATACGCAGTATTTT. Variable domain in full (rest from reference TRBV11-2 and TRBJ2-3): EAGVAQSPRYKIIEKRQSVAFWCNPISGHATLYWYQQILGQGPKLLIQFQNNGVVDDSQLPKDRFSAERLKGVDSTLKIQPAKLEDSAVYLCASSLVSSTDTQYFGPGTRLTVL.

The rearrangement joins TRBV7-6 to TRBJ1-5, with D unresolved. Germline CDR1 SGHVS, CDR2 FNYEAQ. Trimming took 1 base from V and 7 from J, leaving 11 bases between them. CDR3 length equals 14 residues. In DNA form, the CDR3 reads TGTGCCAGCAGCTTAGAGGCAGGAGCACAGCCCCAGCATTTT. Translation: CASSLEAGAQPQHF.

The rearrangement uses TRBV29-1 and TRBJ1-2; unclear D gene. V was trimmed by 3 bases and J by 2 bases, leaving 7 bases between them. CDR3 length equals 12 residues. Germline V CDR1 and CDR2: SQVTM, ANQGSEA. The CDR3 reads CSVDPGNYGYTF. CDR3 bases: TGCAGCGTTGATCCCGGGAACTATGGCTACACCTTC.

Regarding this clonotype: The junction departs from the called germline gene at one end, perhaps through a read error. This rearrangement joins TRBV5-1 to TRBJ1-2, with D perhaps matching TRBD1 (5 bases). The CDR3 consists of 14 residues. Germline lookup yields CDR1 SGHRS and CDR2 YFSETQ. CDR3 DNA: TGCGCCCGCAGCTTAGGACAAGATAACTATGGCTACACCTTC. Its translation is CARSLGQDNYGYTF.

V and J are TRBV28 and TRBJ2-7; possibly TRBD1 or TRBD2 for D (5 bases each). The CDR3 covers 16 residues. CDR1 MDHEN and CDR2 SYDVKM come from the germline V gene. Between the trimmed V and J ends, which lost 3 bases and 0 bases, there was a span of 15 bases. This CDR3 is CASSFSWDRRSYEQYF. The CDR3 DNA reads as TGTGCCAGCAGTTTTTCTTGGGACCGGCGCTCCTACGAGCAGTACTTC.

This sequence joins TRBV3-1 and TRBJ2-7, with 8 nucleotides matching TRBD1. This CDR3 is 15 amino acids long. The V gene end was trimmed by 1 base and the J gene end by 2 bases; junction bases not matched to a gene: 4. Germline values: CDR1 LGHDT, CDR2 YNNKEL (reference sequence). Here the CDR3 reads CASSQASDRAYEQYF. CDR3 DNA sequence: TGTGCCAGCAGCCAAGCCTCGGACAGGGCCTACGAGCAGTACTTC.

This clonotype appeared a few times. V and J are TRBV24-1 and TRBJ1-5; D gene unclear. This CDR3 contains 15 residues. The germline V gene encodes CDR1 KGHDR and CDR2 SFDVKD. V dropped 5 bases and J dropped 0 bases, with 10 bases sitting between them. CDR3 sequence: CATSVWVGSNQPQHF. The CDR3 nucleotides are TGTGCCACCAGTGTGTGGGTTGGTAGCAATCAGCCCCAGCATTTT.

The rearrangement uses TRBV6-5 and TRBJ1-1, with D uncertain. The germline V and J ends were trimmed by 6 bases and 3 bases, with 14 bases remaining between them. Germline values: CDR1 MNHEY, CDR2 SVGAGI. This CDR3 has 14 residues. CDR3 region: CASRIISGHTEAFF. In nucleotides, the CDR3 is TGTGCCAGCAGGATCATCTCGGGTCACACTGAAGCTTTCTTT.

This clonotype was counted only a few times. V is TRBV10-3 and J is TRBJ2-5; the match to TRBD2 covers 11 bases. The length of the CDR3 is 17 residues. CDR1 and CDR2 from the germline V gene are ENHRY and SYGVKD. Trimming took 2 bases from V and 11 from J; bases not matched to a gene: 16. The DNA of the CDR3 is TGTGCCATCAGTGAGCCGAAAGGGACTAGCGGAGCCGGGGAGCAGTACTTC. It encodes CAISEPKGTSGAGEQYF.

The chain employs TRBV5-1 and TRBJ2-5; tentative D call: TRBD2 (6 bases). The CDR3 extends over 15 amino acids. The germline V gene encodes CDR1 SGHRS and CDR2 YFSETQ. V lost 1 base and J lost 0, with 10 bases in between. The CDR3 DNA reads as TGCGCCAGCAGCTTGTCACGGGGGAACCAAGAGACCCAGTACTTC. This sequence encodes CASSLSRGNQETQYF.

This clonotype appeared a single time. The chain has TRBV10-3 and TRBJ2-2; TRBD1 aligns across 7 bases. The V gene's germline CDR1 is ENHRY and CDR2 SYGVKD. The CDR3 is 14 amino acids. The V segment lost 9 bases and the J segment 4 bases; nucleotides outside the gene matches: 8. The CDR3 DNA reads TGTGCCATTAATACAGGGGCCCCCACCGGGGAGCTGTTTTTT. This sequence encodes CAINTGAPTGELFF.

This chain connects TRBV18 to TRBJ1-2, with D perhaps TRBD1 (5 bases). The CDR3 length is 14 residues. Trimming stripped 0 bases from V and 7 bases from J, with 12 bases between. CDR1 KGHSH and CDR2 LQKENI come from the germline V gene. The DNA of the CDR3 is TGTGCCAGCTCACCACCGAGCAGGGCTGCTGGCTACACCTTC. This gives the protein CASSPPSRAAGYTF.

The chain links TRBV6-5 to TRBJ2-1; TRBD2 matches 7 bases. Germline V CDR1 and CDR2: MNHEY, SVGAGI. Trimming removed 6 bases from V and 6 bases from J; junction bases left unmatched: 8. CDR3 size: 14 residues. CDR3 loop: CASSPPGGSNEQFF. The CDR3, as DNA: TGTGCCAGCAGCCCCCCGGGCGGGAGCAATGAGCAGTTCTTC.

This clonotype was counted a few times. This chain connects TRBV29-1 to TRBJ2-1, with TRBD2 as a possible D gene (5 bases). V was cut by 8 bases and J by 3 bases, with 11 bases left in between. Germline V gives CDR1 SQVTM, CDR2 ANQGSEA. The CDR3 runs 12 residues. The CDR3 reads CSPRGLYNEQFF. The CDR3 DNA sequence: TGCAGCCCACGCGGACTCTACAATGAGCAGTTCTTC.

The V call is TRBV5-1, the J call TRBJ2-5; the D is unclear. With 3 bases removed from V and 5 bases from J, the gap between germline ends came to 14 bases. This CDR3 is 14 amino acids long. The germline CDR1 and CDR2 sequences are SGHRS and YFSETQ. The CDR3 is CASSSGRLRETQYF. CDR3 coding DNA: TGCGCCAGCAGCTCTGGACGGCTCCGGGAGACCCAGTACTTC.

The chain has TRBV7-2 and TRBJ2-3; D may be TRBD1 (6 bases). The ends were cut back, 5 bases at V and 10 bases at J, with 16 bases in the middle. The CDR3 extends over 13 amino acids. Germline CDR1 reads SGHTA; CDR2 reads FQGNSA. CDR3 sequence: CASSLDTGYAQYF. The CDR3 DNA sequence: TGTGCCAGCAGCCTAGATACAGGGTATGCGCAGTATTTT.

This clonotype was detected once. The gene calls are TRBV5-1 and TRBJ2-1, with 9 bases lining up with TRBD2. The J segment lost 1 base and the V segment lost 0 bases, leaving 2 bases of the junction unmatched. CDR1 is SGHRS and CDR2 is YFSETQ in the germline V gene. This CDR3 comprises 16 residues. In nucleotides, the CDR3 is TGCGCCAGCAGCTTGGATCTAGCGGGATCCTACAATGAGCAGTTCTTC. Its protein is CASSLDLAGSYNEQFF.

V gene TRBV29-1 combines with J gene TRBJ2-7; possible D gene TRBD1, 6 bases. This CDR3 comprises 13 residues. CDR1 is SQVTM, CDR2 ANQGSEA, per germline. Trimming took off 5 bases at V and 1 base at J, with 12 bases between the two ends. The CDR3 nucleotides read TGCAGCGTTTCACTAGGACAGTCCTACGAGCAGTACTTC. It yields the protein CSVSLGQSYEQYF.

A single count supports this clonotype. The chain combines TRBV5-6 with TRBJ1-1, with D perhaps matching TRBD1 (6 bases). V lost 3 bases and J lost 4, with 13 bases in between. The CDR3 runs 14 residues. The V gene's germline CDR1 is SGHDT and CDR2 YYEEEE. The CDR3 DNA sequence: TGTGCCAGCAGCTCTACAGGGAGGGGCACTGAAGCTTTCTTT. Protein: CASSSTGRGTEAFF.

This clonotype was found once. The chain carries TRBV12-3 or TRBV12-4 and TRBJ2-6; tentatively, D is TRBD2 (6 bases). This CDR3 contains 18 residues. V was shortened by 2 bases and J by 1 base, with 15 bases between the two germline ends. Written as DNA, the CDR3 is TGTGCCAGCAGTTTAAGCGGGTTGGCCCGGTCTGGGGCCAACGTCCTGACTTTC. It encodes CASSLSGLARSGANVLTF.

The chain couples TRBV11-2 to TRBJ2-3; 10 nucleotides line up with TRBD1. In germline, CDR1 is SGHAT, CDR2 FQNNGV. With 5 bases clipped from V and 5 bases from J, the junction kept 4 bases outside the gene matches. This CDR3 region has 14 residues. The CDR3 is CASSADRGLDTQYF. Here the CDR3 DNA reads TGTGCCAGCAGCGCCGACAGGGGGCTAGATACGCAGTATTTT.

CDR3: CASTAQGQFDNEQFF. The CDR3 DNA is TGTGCCAGCACCGCACAGGGGCAGTTCGACAATGAGCAGTTCTTC. V is TRBV27 and J is TRBJ2-1; 7 bases map to TRBD1. This CDR3 spans 15 amino acids. Trimming took 7 bases from V and 5 from J; bases not matched to a gene: 11. The germline gives CDR1 MNHEY, CDR2 SMNVEV (reference sequence).

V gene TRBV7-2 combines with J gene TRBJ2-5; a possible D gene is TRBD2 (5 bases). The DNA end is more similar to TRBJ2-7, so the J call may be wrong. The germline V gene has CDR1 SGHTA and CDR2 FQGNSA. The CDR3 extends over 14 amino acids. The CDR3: CASSLGGPDYEQYF. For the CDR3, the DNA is TGTGCCAGCAGCTTAGGAGGGCCCGACTACGAGCAGTACTTC.

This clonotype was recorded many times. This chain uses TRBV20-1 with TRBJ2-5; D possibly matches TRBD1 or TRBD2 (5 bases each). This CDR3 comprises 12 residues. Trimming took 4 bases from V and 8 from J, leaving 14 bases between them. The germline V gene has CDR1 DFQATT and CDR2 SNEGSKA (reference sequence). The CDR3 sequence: CSAMGTINTQYF. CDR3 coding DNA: TGCAGTGCTATGGGGACCATCAATACCCAGTACTTC.

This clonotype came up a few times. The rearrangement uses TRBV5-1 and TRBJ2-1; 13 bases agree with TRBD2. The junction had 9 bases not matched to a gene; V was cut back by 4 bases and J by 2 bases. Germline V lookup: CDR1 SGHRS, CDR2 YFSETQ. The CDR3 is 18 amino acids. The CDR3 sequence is CASSHGLAGVSPYNEQFF. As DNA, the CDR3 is TGCGCCAGCAGCCACGGACTAGCGGGAGTATCCCCCTACAATGAGCAGTTCTTC.

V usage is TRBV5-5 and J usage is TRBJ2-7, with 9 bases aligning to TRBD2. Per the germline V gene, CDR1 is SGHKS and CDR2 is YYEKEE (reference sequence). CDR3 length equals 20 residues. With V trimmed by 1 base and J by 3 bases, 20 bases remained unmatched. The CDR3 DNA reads TGTGCCAGCAGCTTGAGACTATTAGCGGGAGTCGATAAAGGGTACTACGAGCAGTACTTC. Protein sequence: CASSLRLLAGVDKGYYEQYF.

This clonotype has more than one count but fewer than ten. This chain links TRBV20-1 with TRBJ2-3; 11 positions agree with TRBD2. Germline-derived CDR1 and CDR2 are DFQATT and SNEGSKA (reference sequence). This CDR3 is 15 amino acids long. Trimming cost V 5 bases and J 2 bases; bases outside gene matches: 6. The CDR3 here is CSARRLAGTTDTQYF. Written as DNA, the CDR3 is TGCAGTGCTCGCAGACTAGCGGGAACCACAGATACGCAGTATTTT.

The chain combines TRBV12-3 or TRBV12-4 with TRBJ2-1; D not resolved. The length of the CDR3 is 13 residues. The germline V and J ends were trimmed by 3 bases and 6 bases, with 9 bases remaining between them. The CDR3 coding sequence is TGTGCCAGCAGTTTGAATAGGGTCAATGAGCAGTTCTTC. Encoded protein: CASSLNRVNEQFF.

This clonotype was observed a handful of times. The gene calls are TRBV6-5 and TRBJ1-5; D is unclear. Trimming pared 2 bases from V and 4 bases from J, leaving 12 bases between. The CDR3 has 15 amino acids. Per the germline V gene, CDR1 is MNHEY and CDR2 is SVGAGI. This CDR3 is CASSYGGSGNQPQHF. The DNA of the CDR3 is TGTGCCAGCAGTTACGGAGGCTCGGGAAATCAGCCCCAGCATTTT.

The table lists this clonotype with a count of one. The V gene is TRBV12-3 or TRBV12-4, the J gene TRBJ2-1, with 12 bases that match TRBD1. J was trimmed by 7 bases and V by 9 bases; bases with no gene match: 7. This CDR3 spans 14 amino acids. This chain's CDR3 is CASNRDRGRNEQFF. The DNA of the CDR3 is TGTGCCAGTAACCGGGACAGGGGGCGGAATGAGCAGTTCTTC.